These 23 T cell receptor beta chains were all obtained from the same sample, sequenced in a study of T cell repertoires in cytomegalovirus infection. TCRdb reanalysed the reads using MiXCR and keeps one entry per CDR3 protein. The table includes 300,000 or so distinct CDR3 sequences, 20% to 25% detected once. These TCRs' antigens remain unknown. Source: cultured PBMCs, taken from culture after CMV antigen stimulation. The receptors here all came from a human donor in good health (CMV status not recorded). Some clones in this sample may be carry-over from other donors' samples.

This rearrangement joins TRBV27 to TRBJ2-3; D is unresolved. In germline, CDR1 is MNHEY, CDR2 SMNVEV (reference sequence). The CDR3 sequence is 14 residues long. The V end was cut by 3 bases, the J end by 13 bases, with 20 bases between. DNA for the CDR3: TGTGCCAGCAGTTTGGGTAGCATTCTTGGTAAGAAGTATTTT. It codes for CASSLGSILGKKYF.

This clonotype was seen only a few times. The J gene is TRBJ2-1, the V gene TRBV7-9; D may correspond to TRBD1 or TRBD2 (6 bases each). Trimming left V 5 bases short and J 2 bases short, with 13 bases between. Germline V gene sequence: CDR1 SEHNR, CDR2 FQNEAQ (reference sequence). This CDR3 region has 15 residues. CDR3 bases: TGTGCCAGCAGCCCTGCTGGGGGGCCCTACAATGAGCAGTTCTTC. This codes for CASSPAGGPYNEQFF.

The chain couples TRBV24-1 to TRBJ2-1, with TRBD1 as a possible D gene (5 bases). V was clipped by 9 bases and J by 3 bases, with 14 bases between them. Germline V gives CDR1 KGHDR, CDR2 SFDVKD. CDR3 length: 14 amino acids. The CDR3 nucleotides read TGTGCCACCTCAGGCAGGGCAGGCTACAATGAGCAGTTCTTC. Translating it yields CATSGRAGYNEQFF.

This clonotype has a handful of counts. CDR3 coding DNA: TGTGCCAGCAGTTACTCGAGTACCCTAGCGGGAGACAATGAGCAGTTCTTC. The encoded protein is CASSYSSTLAGDNEQFF. V and J are TRBV6-2 or TRBV6-3 and TRBJ2-1; 10 positions match TRBD2. With 0 bases clipped from V and 5 bases from J, the junction kept 7 bases outside the gene matches. Germline values: CDR1 MNHEY, CDR2 SVGEGT. This CDR3 is built from 17 residues.

In DNA form, the CDR3 reads TGTGCCAGCACCTCCCAAGGCTTTGGCGGGAGCTCCTACAATGAGCAGTTCTTC. It yields the protein CASTSQGFGGSSYNEQFF. This chain uses TRBV7-9 with TRBJ2-1; TRBD2 matches at 7 bases. The germline V gene has CDR1 SEHNR and CDR2 FQNEAQ (reference sequence). V lost 7 bases to trimming and J lost 0 bases; unmatched junction nucleotides: 15. This CDR3 has 18 amino acids. Looking up the rest from reference TRBV7-9 and TRBJ2-1 gives the full variable domain: DTGVSQNPRHKITKRGQNVTFRCDPISEHNRLYWYRQTLGQGPEFLTYFQNEAQLEKSRLLSDRFSAERPKGSFSTLEIQRTEQGDSAMYLCASTSQGFGGSSYNEQFFGPGTRLTVL.

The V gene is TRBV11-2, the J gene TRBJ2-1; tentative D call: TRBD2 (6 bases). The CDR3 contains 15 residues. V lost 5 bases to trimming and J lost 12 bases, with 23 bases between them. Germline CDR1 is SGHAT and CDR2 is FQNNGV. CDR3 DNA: TGTGCCAGCAGCCCAAGCGGGTCCGGGGGTCAGGGGCAGTTCTTC. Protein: CASSPSGSGGQGQFF. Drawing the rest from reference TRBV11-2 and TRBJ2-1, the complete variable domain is EAGVAQSPRYKIIEKRQSVAFWCNPISGHATLYWYQQILGQGPKLLIQFQNNGVVDDSQLPKDRFSAERLKGVDSTLKIQPAKLEDSAVYLCASSPSGSGGQGQFFGPGTRLTVL.

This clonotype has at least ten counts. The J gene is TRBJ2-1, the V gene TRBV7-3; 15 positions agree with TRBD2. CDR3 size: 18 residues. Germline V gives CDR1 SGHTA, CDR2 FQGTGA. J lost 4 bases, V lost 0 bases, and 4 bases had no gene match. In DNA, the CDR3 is TGTGCCAGCAGCTTAACGGGACTAGCGGGAGGATCGTACAATGAGCAGTTCTTC. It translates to CASSLTGLAGGSYNEQFF.

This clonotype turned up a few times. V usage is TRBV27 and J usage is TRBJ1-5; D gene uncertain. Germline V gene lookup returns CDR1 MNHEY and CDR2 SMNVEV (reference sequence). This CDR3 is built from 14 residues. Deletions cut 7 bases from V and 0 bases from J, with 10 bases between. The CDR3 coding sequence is TGTGCCAGCACCGTGGTTTATAGCAATCAGCCCCAGCATTTT. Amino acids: CASTVVYSNQPQHF.

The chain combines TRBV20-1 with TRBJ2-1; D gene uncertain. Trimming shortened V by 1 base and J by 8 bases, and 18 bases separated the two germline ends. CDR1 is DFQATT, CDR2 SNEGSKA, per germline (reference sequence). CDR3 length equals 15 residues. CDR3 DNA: TGCAGTGCTAGAGTTGGGCTGGCTCCCTGGGATGAGCAGTTCTTC. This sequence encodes CSARVGLAPWDEQFF.

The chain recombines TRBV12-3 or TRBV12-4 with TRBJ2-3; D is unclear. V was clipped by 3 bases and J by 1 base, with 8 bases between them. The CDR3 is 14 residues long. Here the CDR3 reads CASSLELGTDTQYF. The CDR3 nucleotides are TGTGCCAGCAGTTTGGAGTTAGGCACAGATACGCAGTATTTT.

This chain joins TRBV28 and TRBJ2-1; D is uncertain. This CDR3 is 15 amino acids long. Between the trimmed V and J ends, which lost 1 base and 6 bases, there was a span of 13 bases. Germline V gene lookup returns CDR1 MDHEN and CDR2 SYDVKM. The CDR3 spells CASSLSTPIGNEQFF. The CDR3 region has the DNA TGTGCCAGCAGTTTATCTACACCAATAGGCAATGAGCAGTTCTTC.

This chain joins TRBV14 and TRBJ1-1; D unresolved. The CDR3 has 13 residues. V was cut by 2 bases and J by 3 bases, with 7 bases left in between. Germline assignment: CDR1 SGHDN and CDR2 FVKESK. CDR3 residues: CASSQQIDTEAFF. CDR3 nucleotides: TGTGCCAGCAGCCAACAAATCGACACTGAAGCTTTCTTT.

CDR3 loop: CASSDKTSGDYNEQFF. DNA of the CDR3: TGTGCCAGCAGTGACAAGACTAGCGGGGACTACAATGAGCAGTTCTTC. V gene TRBV6-4 combines with J gene TRBJ2-1, with 11 bases lining up with TRBD2. With 2 bases clipped from V and 3 bases from J, the junction kept 3 bases outside the gene matches. Germline V lookup: CDR1 MRHNA, CDR2 SNTAGT. There are 16 residues in the CDR3.

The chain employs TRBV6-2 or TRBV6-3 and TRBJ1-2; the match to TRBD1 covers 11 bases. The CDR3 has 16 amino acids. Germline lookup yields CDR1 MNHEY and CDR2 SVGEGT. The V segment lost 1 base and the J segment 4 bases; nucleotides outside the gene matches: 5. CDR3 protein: CASSYLPDRGLYGYTF. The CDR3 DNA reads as TGTGCCAGCAGTTACTTACCGGACAGGGGGCTCTATGGCTACACCTTC.

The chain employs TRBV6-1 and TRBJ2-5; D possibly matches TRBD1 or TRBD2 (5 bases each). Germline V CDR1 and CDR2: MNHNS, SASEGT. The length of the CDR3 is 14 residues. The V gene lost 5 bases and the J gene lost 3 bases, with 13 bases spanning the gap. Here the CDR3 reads CASSQSGRKETQYF. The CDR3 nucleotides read TGTGCCAGCAGTCAATCGGGACGGAAAGAGACCCAGTACTTC.

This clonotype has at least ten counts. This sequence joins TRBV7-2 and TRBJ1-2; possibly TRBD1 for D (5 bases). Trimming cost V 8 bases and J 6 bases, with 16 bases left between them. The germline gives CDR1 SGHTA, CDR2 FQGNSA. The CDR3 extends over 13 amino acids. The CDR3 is CASDLPGEHGYTF. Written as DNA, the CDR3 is TGTGCCAGCGATCTCCCGGGGGAACATGGCTACACCTTC.

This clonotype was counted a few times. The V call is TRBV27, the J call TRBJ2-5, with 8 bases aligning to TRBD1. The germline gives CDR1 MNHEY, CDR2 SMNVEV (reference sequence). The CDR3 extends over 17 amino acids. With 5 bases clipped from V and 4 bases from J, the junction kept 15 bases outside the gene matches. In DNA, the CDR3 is TGTGCCAGCAGTACCTCGCGGGTGACAGGGGTTTTAGAGACCCAGTACTTC. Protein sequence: CASSTSRVTGVLETQYF.

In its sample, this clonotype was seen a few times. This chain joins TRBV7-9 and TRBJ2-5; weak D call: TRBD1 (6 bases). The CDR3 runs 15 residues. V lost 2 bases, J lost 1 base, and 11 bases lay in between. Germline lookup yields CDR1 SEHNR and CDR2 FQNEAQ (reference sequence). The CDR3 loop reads CASSLLGDTQETQYF. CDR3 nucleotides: TGTGCCAGCAGCTTATTGGGGGACACCCAAGAGACCCAGTACTTC.

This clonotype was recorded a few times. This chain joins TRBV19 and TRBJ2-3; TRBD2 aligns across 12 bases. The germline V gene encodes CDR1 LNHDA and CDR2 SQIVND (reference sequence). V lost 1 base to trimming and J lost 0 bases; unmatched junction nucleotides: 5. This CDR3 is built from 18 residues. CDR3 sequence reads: CASSIALAGGPSTDTQYF. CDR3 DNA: TGTGCCAGTAGTATAGCTCTAGCGGGAGGGCCTAGCACAGATACGCAGTATTTT.

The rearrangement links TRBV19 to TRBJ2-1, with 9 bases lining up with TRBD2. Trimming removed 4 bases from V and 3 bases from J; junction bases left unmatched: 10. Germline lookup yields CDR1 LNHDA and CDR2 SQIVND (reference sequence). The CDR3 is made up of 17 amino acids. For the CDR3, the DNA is TGTGCCAGTAGTAGGGGGACTAGCCTCAACTTCTACAATGAGCAGTTCTTC. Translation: CASSRGTSLNFYNEQFF.

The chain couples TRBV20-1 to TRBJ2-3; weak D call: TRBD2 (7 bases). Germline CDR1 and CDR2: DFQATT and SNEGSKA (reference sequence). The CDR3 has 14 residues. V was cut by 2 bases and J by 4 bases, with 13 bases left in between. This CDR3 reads CSARTGRGADTQYF. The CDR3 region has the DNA TGCAGTGCTAGAACGGGGAGGGGGGCAGATACGCAGTATTTT.

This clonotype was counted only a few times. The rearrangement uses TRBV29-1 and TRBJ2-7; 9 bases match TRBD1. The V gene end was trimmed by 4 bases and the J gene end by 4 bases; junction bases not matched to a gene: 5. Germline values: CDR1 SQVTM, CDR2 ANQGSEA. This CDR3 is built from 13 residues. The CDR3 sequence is CSVVDRGIYEQYF. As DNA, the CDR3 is TGCAGCGTTGTTGACAGGGGGATTTACGAGCAGTACTTC.

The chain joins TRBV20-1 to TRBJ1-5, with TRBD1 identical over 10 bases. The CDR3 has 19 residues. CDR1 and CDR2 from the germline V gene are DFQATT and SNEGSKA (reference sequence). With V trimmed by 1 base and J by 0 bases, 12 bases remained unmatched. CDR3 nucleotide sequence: TGCAGTGCTAGAGGCCCGACAGGGGGCGCGGGATATAGCAATCAGCCCCAGCATTTT. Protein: CSARGPTGGAGYSNQPQHF.